The present entry profiles one T cell receptor (beta chain) with its context. Germline assignment: CDR1 MNHEY and CDR2 SVGAGI. The CDR3 runs 14 residues. V trimming: 6 bases; J trimming: 1 base; junction bases outside the gene matches: 3. This entry belongs to a study of blood T cell repertoires in COVID-19. Turning to the study itself: Donors in the United States, Italy and Spain gave samples during acute or convalescent COVID-19. PBMCs, B-cell-depleted T cells, or T cells were the source of the cDNA or gDNA that made up the material.

Authors' analysis steps: For nucleated cells, counts were estimated from reference gene primer amplification. Clones were read by immunoSEQ multiplex PCR, and TCRdb kept only the in-frame ones, dropping some. That table furnishes V, J and clone size, whereas the DNA furnished D and trimming. The sample has about 130,000 clones; roughly four fifths are singletons. This sequence originates from a human donor in a cohort sampled during active COVID-19. V and J are TRBV6-5 and TRBJ2-1; TRBD2 matches at 7 bases. Sequenced sample: peripheral blood. This CDR3 reads CASRRGESYNEQFF. CDR3 DNA sequence: TGTGCCAGCAGACGGGGGGAATCCTACAATGAGCAGTTCTTC.